The sample holds a few counts of the clone carrying this TCR beta chain. The antigen remains unidentified. This sample was included in a study of vaccination effects on CD4 cells after COVID-19. Background on the study: IL-2 at about 10 IU/ml and peptides at around 10 ug/ml were added to cultured PBMC, about 1.8 million per well.

Study-level findings and limits: No early post-infection timepoints were available in the study, which also included few convalescent patients. In convalescent patients, vaccine-induced clones largely differed from infection-induced clones.

CD4+ T cells were isolated after less than 13 days of culture. At days 3 and 7, half of the medium was exchanged for IL-2 medium. Profiled with immunoSEQ multiplex PCR; TCRdb holds only in-frame clones, not every one. This sample carries 40,000 to 55,000 clones, 74% of them seen once, and the ten largest clones take approximately 9%. The germline gives CDR1 SGHTA, CDR2 FQGNSA. The CDR3 has 16 residues. The V and J ends lost 4 bases and 1 base, in that order; junction bases with no gene match: 10. The chain couples TRBV7-2 to TRBJ2-7, with 7 nucleotides matching TRBD1. This sequence originates from a human donor who had a prior SARS-CoV-2 infection. Source: CD4+ T cells from PBMCs cultured without peptide, taken before COVID-19 vaccination. The CDR3 protein is CASSSQGGAGSYEQYF. The DNA of the CDR3 is TGTGCCAGCAGCTCGCAAGGGGGCGCTGGGTCCTACGAGCAGTACTTC.